This T cell receptor (beta chain) derives from a study of T cells after yellow fever vaccination (dated 2019 in TCRdb). Regarding the complete study: The SMART-Seq v4 Ultra Low Input RNA kit was used to prepare libraries from fractions with low cell numbers. The cohort comprised two healthy male donors, one aged 18 to 30 and one aged 30 to 40 years. To follow T-cell clones before and after primary and booster YFV17D yellow fever vaccination, bulk TCR alpha and beta repertoires were sequenced over time. Blood was collected at multiple timepoints before and after primary and secondary immunization, and bulk PBMC replicates and cell subsets were isolated.

The paper's findings and limits, for the study overall: Because abundant contaminating clonotypes from the bulk population could be contained in FACS-sorted repertoires, computational filtering was required. A small share of clonotypes was detected in both CD4 and CD8 compartments, with the overlap likely arising from convergent recombination. Most clones expanded after primary vaccination (almost 98% of CD4 and 88% of CD8) were re-detected after the booster, suggesting that broad memory maintenance occurred. The study included only two donors, which limits how far the findings can be generalized. Compared with the primary T-cell response, the secondary T-cell response was faster but weaker, reaching its peak on day 5 rather than on day 15.

Concerning this clonotype itself: Its target antigen remains unknown. The sample holds no much larger clone one base away, and base qualities are not on file.

The treatment or condition label for this specimen denotes: live attenuated yellow fever vaccine strain. At each blood-draw timepoint, two biological replicates of bulk PBMCs were collected. A standard Ficoll-Paque protocol was used to isolate PBMCs from peripheral blood. TriZol was used to extract RNA from bulk PBMCs, from CD4 and CD8 fractions, and from dextramer-positive and dextramer-negative fractions. Synthesis of TCR cDNA relied on 5'RACE template switching, a step that introduced a universal primer site along with unique molecular identifiers. Priming of cDNA synthesis was performed from both the TCR alpha and TCR beta constant segments. Library amplification involved two PCR steps, and the second step added sample barcodes and sequencing adapters. Sequencing of libraries was done on Illumina HiSeq 2500 (2x100 bp) or NovaSeq (2x150 bp). In the original analysis: MIGEC was used to demultiplex reads and collapse the reads into UMI consensus sequences, and MiXCR was used for V(D)J alignment. Clonotypes responding to the vaccine were identified with edgeR on replicate PBMC samples, with the criteria of FDR below 0.01 and a log2 fold change above 5 up to day 15. Each bulk clonotype was labeled CD4 or CD8 based on which sequenced repertoire, CD4 or CD8, contained the clonotype at higher abundance. TCRdb reprocessed the public reads (quality trimming at Q25 with fastp, clone calling with MiXCR) and kept in-frame beta chains. Every distinct CDR3 protein forms one entry, paired with its most common genes and DNA. The V and J calls and clone size are TCRdb's, not the authors'. The sample table lists 500,000 to 550,000 distinct CDR3 sequences, just over 20% of them with a count of one. In total, the top ten clones hold roughly a sixth of the sample.

From the cysteine through the phenylalanine, the CDR3 covers 14 amino acids. Just the 42-base CDR3 DNA is kept, in frame starting at base 1. Cut back by 5 bases and 0 bases, the V and J ends lie 9 bases apart. CDR1 and CDR2 (SGHTA, FQGNSA) derive from the germline V gene. The sequences come from PBMCs, collected less than 25 days after the first yellow fever vaccination. The TCR was taken from a man younger than 35 who received the YFV17D yellow fever vaccine. The rearranged segments are TRBV7-2 and TRBJ2-3; there is no confident call for the D gene. The CDR3 reads CASSPQRSTDTQYF. The DNA is TGTGCCAGCAGCCCACAGCGTAGCACAGATACGCAGTATTTT. Here the CDR3 is joined to the reference TRBV7-2 and TRBJ2-3 genes, and the full variable domain is: GAGVSQSPSNKVTEKGKDVELRCDPISGHTALYWYRQSLGQGLEFLIYFQGNSAPDKSGLPSDRFSAERTGGSVSTLTIQRTQQEDSAVYLCASSPQRSTDTQYFGPGTRLTVL.